Each of the 10 T cell receptor beta chains below was sequenced from the same sample in a study of T cell responses to AZD1222 COVID-19 vaccine (dated by TCRdb to 2020 to 2023). Library construction relied on the immunoSEQ multiplex PCR assay. TCRdb retrieved this table from immuneACCESS and kept in-frame rearrangements only. Not all clones are present; in checked studies, unresolved V genes account for under half, and no reason is known for the remainder. The sample records 150,000 to 200,000 clones, around 88% of which are singletons. The ten largest clones take up 6% to 8.5% of the sample. The sample's time point, from its label and the paper: baseline before first vaccination. Sample: peripheral blood, taken on day 0 of AZD1222 vaccination. These receptors were collected from an adult in good health.

CDR3 nucleotide sequence: TGTGCCAGCAGTCCTGACAGGGCCTATGGCTACACCTTC. Translated, it gives CASSPDRAYGYTF. The chain has TRBV5-6 and TRBJ1-2; 7 bases line up with TRBD1. The trim removed 5 bases at V and 4 bases at J, leaving 5 bases unmatched. The CDR3 is 13 residues long. Germline CDR1 and CDR2: SGHDT and YYEEEE.

The rearrangement links TRBV5-1 to TRBJ2-2; tentatively, D is TRBD1 (5 bases). Germline loops: CDR1 SGHRS, CDR2 YFSETQ. The CDR3 extends over 15 amino acids. V gave up 0 bases and J gave up 3 bases, with 9 bases separating them. The CDR3 DNA sequence: TGCGCCAGCAGCTTGGAGGACACCTACACCGGGGAGCTGTTTTTT. Protein: CASSLEDTYTGELFF.

The CDR3 spells CASSQVPTGGSYGYTF. The DNA for the CDR3 is TGTGCCAGCAGCCAAGTCCCGACAGGGGGAAGCTATGGCTACACCTTC. The chain links TRBV3-1 (or the pseudogene TRBV3-2) to TRBJ1-2; 9 bases agree with TRBD1. Germline V CDR1 and CDR2: LGHDT, YNNKEL (reference sequence). The CDR3 covers 16 residues. With 1 base clipped from V and 4 bases from J, the junction kept 7 bases outside the gene matches.

The rearrangement joins TRBV19 to TRBJ1-5; unclear D gene. Germline V CDR1 and CDR2: LNHDA, SQIVND (reference sequence). The CDR3 sequence is 15 residues long. Trimming took off 3 bases at V and 0 bases at J, with 9 bases between the two ends. The CDR3 nucleotides read TGTGCCAGTAGTATCGGGGATTTTAGCAATCAGCCCCAGCATTTT. It specifies CASSIGDFSNQPQHF.

The chain links TRBV10-3 to TRBJ1-5; D possibly corresponds to TRBD1 (5 bases). Germline CDR1 reads ENHRY; CDR2 reads SYGVKD. The CDR3 sequence is 13 residues long. The V gene lost 7 bases and the J gene lost 6 bases, with 13 bases spanning the gap. The CDR3, as DNA: TGTGCCATCACCGACAGCCCGGGTCAGCCCCAGCATTTT. Residues: CAITDSPGQPQHF.

This sequence joins TRBV5-4 and TRBJ2-2; the D gene is possibly TRBD2 (6 bases). The germline V and J ends were trimmed by 2 bases and 7 bases, with 15 bases remaining between them. From germline, CDR1 is SGHNT and CDR2 YYREEE (reference sequence). This CDR3 spans 15 amino acids. This CDR3 is CASSLLELAGGELFF. The CDR3 DNA reads as TGTGCCAGCAGCTTACTCGAACTAGCCGGCGGGGAGCTGTTTTTT. Filled out from reference TRBV5-4 and TRBJ2-2, the complete variable domain reads ETGVTQSPTHLIKTRGQQVTLRCSSQSGHNTVSWYQQALGQGPQFIFQYYREEENGRGNFPPRFSGLQFPNYSSELNVNALELDDSALYLCASSLLELAGGELFFGEGSRLTVL.

The chain employs TRBV2 and TRBJ2-4, with 12 bases aligning to TRBD2. The junction had 8 bases not matched to a gene; V was cut back by 2 bases and J by 0 bases. The CDR3 spans 19 residues. The germline CDR1 and CDR2 sequences are SNHLY and FYNNEI. In DNA form, the CDR3 reads TGTGCCAGCAGTGAATTGGCTAGCGGGGGGGCGCTAGCCAAAAACATTCAGTACTTC. As protein: CASSELASGGALAKNIQYF.

With respect to this clone: Compared with germline, one end of the junction differs, possibly owing to a read error. CDR3 DNA: TGTGCCAGCACCTTGACCGAGTCGGAATACTACGAGCAGTACTTC. This encodes CASTLTESEYYEQYF. The V gene is TRBV5-5, the J gene TRBJ2-7; D ambiguous. From germline, CDR1 is SGHKS and CDR2 YYEKEE (reference sequence). The CDR3 is 15 amino acids.

The gene calls are TRBV15 and TRBJ2-7, with a possible D match to TRBD2 (6 bases). The CDR3 has 14 residues. Trimming removed 4 bases from V and 6 bases from J, with 16 bases in between. The germline V gene has CDR1 LNHNV and CDR2 YYDKDF (reference sequence). CDR3 sequence (DNA): TGTGCCACCAGCATGCGGAGGGACGCCTCCGAGCAGTACTTC. It is translated as CATSMRRDASEQYF.

This rearrangement joins TRBV9 to TRBJ1-6, with 7 nucleotides matching TRBD1. J gave up 7 bases and V 3 bases, and 4 bases lay outside the gene matches. Germline CDR1 and CDR2: SGDLS and YYNGEE. CDR3 size: 14 residues. This chain's CDR3 is CASSAGQYNSPLHF. CDR3 sequence (DNA): TGTGCCAGCAGCGCGGGACAGTACAATTCACCCCTCCACTTT.